The entry that follows covers one TCR beta chain sequence. The data stem from a study of blood T cell repertoires in COVID-19. V shed 3 bases and J 7 bases; nucleotides not matched to a gene: 3. Germline assignment: CDR1 MNHEY and CDR2 SMNVEV (reference sequence). The CDR3 is 13 residues long. The data were produced by immunoSEQ multiplex PCR, yet TCRdb's version contains in-frame clones alone and is incomplete. The table has some 150,000 clones, roughly nine tenths seen once. The chain uses TRBV27 and TRBJ2-1, with 7 bases that match TRBD2. The sequenced sample was peripheral blood. This clonotype originated in a woman aged 40 to 55 with acute or convalescent COVID-19. As DNA, the CDR3 is TGTGCCAGCAGTTTTGGCGGGGGTAATGAGCAGTTCTTC. The encoded protein is CASSFGGGNEQFF.